The 27 T cell receptor beta chains below come from one sample, sequenced in a study of post-analysis software for immune sequencing data. Study results and caveats: Five TRBV segments, including TRBV5-6, TRBV5-1 and TRBV20-1, were more frequent in patients than controls.

The library was made from cDNA and included unique molecular identifiers. TCRdb re-called the PCR reads with MiXCR, one entry per CDR3 protein. The table has roughly 620,000 distinct CDR3 sequences, 44% seen once. Their recognized antigens are unknown. Sequencing input: blood. The receptor source for this set is a girl aged 10 to 17 with multiple sclerosis.

This clonotype occurred once. One end of the junction fails to match germline, which may point to a read error. The rearrangement uses TRBV28 and TRBJ2-7; D is perhaps TRBD2 (5 bases). The germline V gene has CDR1 MDHEN and CDR2 SYDVKM. This CDR3 comprises 10 residues. CDR3 coding DNA: TGTGCCAGCAGTTTAAGGGAGCGGTACTTC. This translates into CASSLRERYF.

The chain recombines TRBV10-3 with TRBJ2-6, with D perhaps matching TRBD2 (5 bases). The CDR3 has 18 residues. V gave up 8 bases and J gave up 1 base, with 21 bases separating them. Germline V gene data show CDR1 as ENHRY and CDR2 as SYGVKD. The CDR3 sequence is CAIGPDGGFYSGANVLTF. The CDR3, as DNA: TGTGCCATCGGTCCCGACGGAGGCTTTTATTCTGGGGCCAACGTCCTGACTTTC.

This clonotype was picked up many times. J is TRBJ2-1 and V is TRBV29-1; no definite D call. This CDR3 is built from 8 residues. V shed 7 bases and J shed 9 bases, with 4 bases lying between them. Germline lookup yields CDR1 SQVTM and CDR2 ANQGSEA. In DNA, the CDR3 is TGCAGCGCCAGTGAGCAGTTCTTC. It translates to CSASEQFF.

The V gene is TRBV6-1, the J gene TRBJ1-2; D gene unclear. Germline-derived CDR1 and CDR2 are MNHNS and SASEGT. This CDR3 is 13 amino acids long. The V end was cut by 7 bases, the J end by 5 bases, with 14 bases between. The CDR3 nucleotides read TGTGCCAGCATGCCCCTCCGTCATTATGGCTACACCTTC. Protein product: CASMPLRHYGYTF.

This clonotype was seen a few times. The chain carries TRBV7-2 and TRBJ2-3; 12 positions agree with TRBD2. Germline assignment: CDR1 SGHTA and CDR2 FQGNSA. There are 15 residues in the CDR3. The J segment lost 6 bases and the V segment lost 4 bases, leaving 5 bases of the junction unmatched. The CDR3 DNA reads TGTGCCAGCAGCTATTTAGGGACTAGCGGGGATACGCAGTATTTT. Protein product: CASSYLGTSGDTQYF. Full variable domain (outside the CDR3, taken from reference TRBV7-2 and TRBJ2-3): GAGVSQSPSNKVTEKGKDVELRCDPISGHTALYWYRQSLGQGLEFLIYFQGNSAPDKSGLPSDRFSAERTGGSVSTLTIQRTQQEDSAVYLCASSYLGTSGDTQYFGPGTRLTVL.

This clonotype was counted between two and nine times. The rearrangement uses TRBV11-2 and TRBJ2-1, with 10 bases lining up with TRBD2. Losses at the gene ends were 2 bases for V and 2 bases for J; bases not matched to a gene: 9. The CDR3 is 18 residues long. Germline V gives CDR1 SGHAT, CDR2 FQNNGV. The CDR3 region has the DNA TGTGCCAGCAGCTTAAGGGCTAGCGGGAGAATGGCCTACAATGAGCAGTTCTTC. Its translation is CASSLRASGRMAYNEQFF.

The rearrangement joins TRBV7-9 to TRBJ2-3; the D is unclear. The ends were cut back, 4 bases at V and 2 bases at J, with 10 bases in the middle. Per germline, CDR1 SEHNR and CDR2 FQNEAQ (reference sequence). CDR3 length: 14 residues. CDR3 bases: TGTGCCAGCAGCTATCACCGTCCCACAGATACGCAGTATTTT. This sequence encodes CASSYHRPTDTQYF.

The rearrangement uses TRBV6-6 and TRBJ1-5; possibly TRBD1 for D (5 bases). CDR1 is MNHNY and CDR2 is SVGAGI in the germline V gene (reference sequence). The V and J ends lost 0 bases and 3 bases respectively, with 12 bases between them. The CDR3 length is 16 residues. CDR3 loop: CASSYSRGRTNQPQHF. CDR3 coding DNA: TGTGCCAGCAGTTACTCGAGGGGCAGGACCAATCAGCCCCAGCATTTT.

This clonotype has just a few counts. The chain combines TRBV15 with TRBJ2-3; D is perhaps TRBD2 (5 bases). In germline, CDR1 is LNHNV, CDR2 YYDKDF (reference sequence). This CDR3 is built from 13 residues. V lost 0 bases and J lost 6, with 7 bases in between. CDR3 sequence (DNA): TGTGCCACCAGCAGAGATCCGGGGGATACGCAGTATTTT. It encodes CATSRDPGDTQYF.

Worth noting for this clonotype: Relative to the germline gene, one junction end is altered; a read error may explain this. The chain joins TRBV5-1 to TRBJ2-1; D is possibly TRBD2 (5 bases). Germline V gives CDR1 SGHRS, CDR2 YFSETQ. The CDR3 runs 15 residues. This chain's CDR3 is CASSLRTSSYNEQFF. In nucleotides, the CDR3 is TGTGCCAGCAGTTTGCGCACTAGCTCCTACAATGAGCAGTTCTTC.

This chain joins TRBV7-2 and TRBJ2-5; 8 bases agree with TRBD1. Unmatched junction bases numbered 13, after V lost 0 bases and J lost 4 bases. Germline loops: CDR1 SGHTA, CDR2 FQGNSA. The CDR3 runs 18 residues. The CDR3 region is CASSLAYLGQGGGETQYF. CDR3 DNA sequence: TGTGCCAGCAGCTTAGCTTATCTAGGACAGGGAGGAGGAGAGACCCAGTACTTC.

This clonotype was detected only a few times. The rearrangement joins TRBV5-1 to TRBJ2-7; no clear D gene. The CDR3 totals 15 residues. The V gene lost 0 bases and the J gene lost 2 bases, with 12 bases spanning the gap. CDR1 is SGHRS and CDR2 is YFSETQ in the germline V gene. The CDR3 is CASSLDLGQTYEQYF. The CDR3, as DNA: TGCGCCAGCAGCTTGGATTTAGGCCAAACCTACGAGCAGTACTTC.

The table lists this clonotype with a few counts. J is TRBJ2-7 and V is TRBV4-1; 8 nucleotides match TRBD2. Judging by the DNA end, TRBJ2-5 fits better; the J call may be wrong. CDR3 length equals 15 residues. Per the germline V gene, CDR1 is MGHRA and CDR2 is YSYEKL. Written as DNA, the CDR3 is TGCGCCAGCAGCCAGCGTTCCGGGGGGGTGGGGACCCAGTACTTC. As protein: CASSQRSGGVGTQYF.

This chain joins TRBV5-1 and TRBJ2-4; tentative D call: TRBD1 (7 bases). The J call may be faulty, since TRBJ2-7 better matches the DNA end. CDR1 is SGHRS, CDR2 YFSETQ, per germline. The length of the CDR3 is 15 residues. CDR3 sequence (DNA): TGCGCCAGCAGCCCTGACAGGGAGGATGCCTACGAGCAGTACTTC. Protein sequence: CASSPDREDAYEQYF.

The V gene is TRBV24-1, the J gene TRBJ1-4; weak D call: TRBD1 (6 bases). This CDR3 comprises 13 residues. Trimming left V 8 bases short and J 3 bases short, with 9 bases between. The germline V gene has CDR1 KGHDR and CDR2 SFDVKD. The CDR3 here is CATNAGANEKLFF. CDR3 DNA: TGTGCCACCAACGCAGGGGCTAATGAAAAACTGTTTTTT.

Only a few counts were recorded for this clonotype. The gene calls are TRBV30 and TRBJ2-7; tentative D call: TRBD2 (6 bases). CDR3 length: 13 residues. The germline gives CDR1 GTSNPN, CDR2 SVGIG (reference sequence). The V gene lost 6 bases and the J gene lost 3 bases, with 15 bases spanning the gap. CDR3 in amino acids: CACHGTVNYEQYF. The CDR3 coding sequence is TGTGCCTGTCACGGGACTGTAAACTACGAGCAGTACTTC.

V and J are TRBV7-9 and TRBJ1-2; 9 positions match TRBD1. This CDR3 spans 16 amino acids. Germline V gene sequence: CDR1 SEHNR, CDR2 FQNEAQ (reference sequence). V lost 2 bases and J lost 4; bases outside the gene matches: 8. In DNA, the CDR3 is TGTGCCAGCAGCTTACCGTCCGACAGGGGGGTCTATGGCTACACCTTC. Translating gives CASSLPSDRGVYGYTF.

The chain carries TRBV12-3 or TRBV12-4 and TRBJ1-6; 7 nucleotides agree with TRBD1. The CDR3 sequence is 13 residues long. V was clipped by 5 bases and J by 8 bases; unmatched bases: 3. The CDR3 nucleotides are TGTGCCAGCAGTGCGCAGGGGGATTCACCCCTCCACTTT. This sequence encodes CASSAQGDSPLHF.

Only one count was recorded for this clonotype. CDR3 loop: CSAREPGVNTEAFF. The CDR3, as DNA: TGCAGTGCTAGAGAACCAGGGGTCAACACTGAAGCTTTCTTT. The chain combines TRBV20-1 with TRBJ1-1; a possible D gene is TRBD1 (6 bases). Trimming stripped 0 bases from V and 2 bases from J, with 10 bases between. The CDR3 loop spans 14 amino acids. Per germline, CDR1 DFQATT and CDR2 SNEGSKA (reference sequence).

V gene TRBV12-3 or TRBV12-4 combines with J gene TRBJ1-2; maybe TRBD1 (5 bases). Trimming took off 3 bases at V and 2 bases at J, with 10 bases between the two ends. CDR3 length: 14 residues. This CDR3 is CASSLPGLNYGYTF. The CDR3 DNA sequence: TGTGCCAGCAGTTTGCCAGGGTTGAACTATGGCTACACCTTC.

Notes on this clonotype: The junction shows a germline mismatch at one end, possibly a read error. V is TRBV20-1 and J is TRBJ2-1; D is possibly TRBD2 (6 bases). The CDR3 is 15 amino acids. The germline V gene has CDR1 DFQATT and CDR2 SNEGSKA (reference sequence). The CDR3 loop is CRASETQSSYNEQFF. The CDR3 nucleotides are TGCAGGGCTAGCGAGACCCAGAGCTCCTACAATGAGCAGTTCTTC.

The chain joins TRBV20-1 to TRBJ1-1; 7 nucleotides match TRBD1. This CDR3 has 13 residues. Germline V gene data show CDR1 as DFQATT and CDR2 as SNEGSKA (reference sequence). After removal of 5 bases from V and 5 bases from J, the junction contained 8 bases not matched to a gene. The CDR3 protein is CSAPTGPGTEAFF. The CDR3 DNA follows: TGCAGTGCTCCGACAGGGCCAGGGACTGAAGCTTTCTTT.

In this sample, this clonotype turned up a few times. The chain combines TRBV14 with TRBJ2-3; no reliable D call. CDR1 and CDR2 (germline): SGHDN, FVKESK. This CDR3 is 16 amino acids long. Trimming removed 5 bases at V and 2 bases at J, with 17 bases between. DNA of the CDR3: TGTGCCAGCAGCGCCCATTCATCTCAGGCCACAGATACGCAGTATTTT. Translating it yields CASSAHSSQATDTQYF. The full variable domain, rest sourced from reference TRBV14 and TRBJ2-3, is EAGVTQFPSHSVIEKGQTVTLRCDPISGHDNLYWYRRVMGKEIKFLLHFVKESKQDESGMPNNRFLAERTGGTYSTLKVQPAELEDSGVYFCASSAHSSQATDTQYFGPGTRLTVL.

The chain combines TRBV9 with TRBJ2-7; TRBD2 might be the D (5 bases). TRBJ2-4 explains the end of the DNA better; the J call may be wrong. The CDR3 sequence is 14 residues long. Germline V gene lookup returns CDR1 SGDLS and CDR2 YYNGEE. This CDR3 reads CASSVSPDGDIQYF. The CDR3 bases are TGTGCCAGCAGCGTATCTCCGGACGGGGACATTCAGTACTTC.

This clonotype was seen ten or more times. The CDR3 DNA reads TGCGCCAGCAGCCCACCGACGAGCTCCTACGAGCAGTACTTC. This sequence encodes CASSPPTSSYEQYF. The chain couples TRBV4-1 to TRBJ2-7; the D is unclear. Germline V gene sequence: CDR1 MGHRA, CDR2 YSYEKL. The V gene lost 4 bases and the J gene lost 0 bases, with 10 bases spanning the gap. This CDR3 spans 14 amino acids.

This chain connects TRBV4-1 to TRBJ2-2; unclear D gene. Trimming removed 2 bases from V and 1 base from J, with 8 bases in between. The CDR3 is 15 residues long. CDR1 and CDR2 from the germline V gene are MGHRA and YSYEKL. DNA of the CDR3: TGCGCCAGCAGCCAAATCGGGCAGAACACCGGGGAGCTGTTTTTT. Amino acids: CASSQIGQNTGELFF.

The chain links TRBV6-6 to TRBJ2-5, with 11 bases that match TRBD2. V trimming: 2 bases; J trimming: 13 bases; junction bases outside the gene matches: 9. Germline V gene lookup returns CDR1 MNHNY and CDR2 SVGAGI (reference sequence). This CDR3 comprises 14 residues. DNA of the CDR3: TGTGCCAGCAGTTACACGGGACTAGCGGATGAGCTGTACTTC. Its translation: CASSYTGLADELYF.